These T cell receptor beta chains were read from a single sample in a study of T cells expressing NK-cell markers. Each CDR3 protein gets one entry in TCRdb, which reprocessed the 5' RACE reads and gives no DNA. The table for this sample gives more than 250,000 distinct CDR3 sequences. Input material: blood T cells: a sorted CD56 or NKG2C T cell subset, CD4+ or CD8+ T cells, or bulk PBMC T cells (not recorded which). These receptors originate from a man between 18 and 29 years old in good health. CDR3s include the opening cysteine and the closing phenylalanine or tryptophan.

CDR3aa: CASSPVGETQYF
v_gene: TRBV18
j_gene: TRBJ2-5

CDR3aa: CASSSGTYSGANVLTF
v_gene: TRBV5-4
j_gene: TRBJ2-6

CDR3aa: CASSLAGLGRSEQFF
v_gene: TRBV7-2
j_gene: TRBJ2-1

CDR3aa: CSATQGAFSPLHF
v_gene: TRBV20-1
j_gene: TRBJ1-6

CDR3aa: CASSLGQGYDTQYF
v_gene: TRBV7-3
j_gene: TRBJ2-3

CDR3aa: CATSRGKRAFNQPQHF
v_gene: TRBV15
j_gene: TRBJ1-5

CDR3aa: CASSQLAEGTDTQYF
v_gene: TRBV18
j_gene: TRBJ2-3

CDR3aa: CASSPGWAVGLAGDEQFF
v_gene: TRBV7-2
j_gene: TRBJ2-1

CDR3aa: CASSKMAGTENTEAFF
v_gene: TRBV19
j_gene: TRBJ1-1

CDR3aa: CASSSPSGTDPFF
v_gene: TRBV5-1
j_gene: TRBJ2-1

CDR3aa: CSARRLAVYEQYF
v_gene: TRBV20-1
j_gene: TRBJ2-7

CDR3aa: CASSAHSGRAGTDTQYF
v_gene: TRBV11-2
j_gene: TRBJ2-3

CDR3aa: CASSSPRDGYEQYF
v_gene: TRBV12-3/TRBV12-4
j_gene: TRBJ2-7

CDR3aa: CASSHDAGTSSYEQYF
v_gene: TRBV11-2
j_gene: TRBJ2-7

CDR3aa: CASNKLAGAGDTQYF
v_gene: TRBV6-1
j_gene: TRBJ2-3

CDR3aa: CASRIFSGSGGYEQYF
v_gene: TRBV6-1
j_gene: TRBJ2-7

CDR3aa: CASSYDSGMDTQYF
v_gene: TRBV6-5
j_gene: TRBJ2-3

CDR3aa: CASSLLAGGTYNEQFF
v_gene: TRBV7-2
j_gene: TRBJ2-1

CDR3aa: CASSYTGPSAQYF
v_gene: TRBV6-5
j_gene: TRBJ2-5

CDR3aa: CASSWGQGDDTQYF
v_gene: TRBV7-6
j_gene: TRBJ2-3

CDR3aa: CASSYKGGPGITEAFF
v_gene: TRBV6-5
j_gene: TRBJ1-1

CDR3aa: CASSPGQWNYGYTF
v_gene: TRBV18
j_gene: TRBJ1-2

CDR3aa: CASSLQGGGLAGVRGNEQFF
v_gene: TRBV5-1
j_gene: TRBJ2-1

CDR3aa: CSARLTSGSVAYF
v_gene: TRBV20-1
j_gene: TRBJ2-7

CDR3aa: CSVPGQGRDTQYF
v_gene: TRBV29-1
j_gene: TRBJ2-3

CDR3aa: CASRNGATNEKLFF
v_gene: TRBV12-3/TRBV12-4
j_gene: TRBJ1-4

CDR3aa: CATLGQGALAFF
v_gene: TRBV6-5
j_gene: TRBJ1-1

CDR3aa: CASSVAGGSSYNEQFF
v_gene: TRBV12-3/TRBV12-4
j_gene: TRBJ2-1

CDR3aa: CASSPAGSEKQFF
v_gene: TRBV18
j_gene: TRBJ2-1

CDR3aa: CASSLESGQLNYGYTF
v_gene: TRBV5-1
j_gene: TRBJ1-2

CDR3aa: CATSRDAGFDTEAFF
v_gene: TRBV15
j_gene: TRBJ1-1

CDR3aa: CSVEDPIEGTGNQPQHF
v_gene: TRBV29-1
j_gene: TRBJ1-5

CDR3aa: CSALPGLAGWGETQYF
v_gene: TRBV20-1
j_gene: TRBJ2-5

CDR3aa: CAISGGRTSNEQFF
v_gene: TRBV10-3
j_gene: TRBJ2-1

CDR3aa: CSASPLTSGQETQYF
v_gene: TRBV20-1
j_gene: TRBJ2-5

CDR3aa: CASSTAGGGWNEQFF
v_gene: TRBV12-3/TRBV12-4
j_gene: TRBJ2-1

CDR3aa: CASSFGRGNYGYTF
v_gene: TRBV27
j_gene: TRBJ1-2

CDR3aa: CASSLDFSGGLGQYF
v_gene: TRBV7-2
j_gene: TRBJ2-7

CDR3aa: CASSLGGSADTQYF
v_gene: TRBV25-1
j_gene: TRBJ2-3

CDR3aa: CSVARALTYEQYF
v_gene: TRBV29-1
j_gene: TRBJ2-7

CDR3aa: CASSLGTGSGTGELFF
v_gene: TRBV12-3/TRBV12-4
j_gene: TRBJ2-2

CDR3aa: CASSSRLMVDADEQFF
v_gene: TRBV6-5
j_gene: TRBJ2-1

CDR3aa: CASGPAGRDQETQYF
v_gene: TRBV10-2
j_gene: TRBJ2-5

CDR3aa: CATSRAGGSTDTQYF
v_gene: TRBV15
j_gene: TRBJ2-3

CDR3aa: CSARDPGGGATDTQYF
v_gene: TRBV20-1
j_gene: TRBJ2-3

CDR3aa: CSVEGQGVVTQYF
v_gene: TRBV29-1
j_gene: TRBJ2-5

CDR3aa: CASSLSVSEAFF
v_gene: TRBV7-3
j_gene: TRBJ1-1